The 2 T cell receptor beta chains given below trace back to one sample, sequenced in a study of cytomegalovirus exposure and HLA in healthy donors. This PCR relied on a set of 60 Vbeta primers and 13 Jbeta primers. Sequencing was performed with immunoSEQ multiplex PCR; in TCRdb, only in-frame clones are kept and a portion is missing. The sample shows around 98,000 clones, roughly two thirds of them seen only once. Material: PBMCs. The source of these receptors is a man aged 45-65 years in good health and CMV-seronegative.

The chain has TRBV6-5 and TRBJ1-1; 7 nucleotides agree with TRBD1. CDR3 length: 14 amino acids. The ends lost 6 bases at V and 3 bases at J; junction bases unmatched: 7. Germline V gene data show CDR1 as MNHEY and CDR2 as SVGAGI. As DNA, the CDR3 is TGTGCCAGCAGGGACAGGCCAGAATACACTGAAGCTTTCTTT. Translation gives CASRDRPEYTEAFF.

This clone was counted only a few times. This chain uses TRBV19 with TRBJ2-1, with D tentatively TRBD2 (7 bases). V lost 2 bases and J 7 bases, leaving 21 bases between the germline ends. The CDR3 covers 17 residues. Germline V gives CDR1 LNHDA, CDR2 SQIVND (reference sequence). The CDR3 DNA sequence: TGTGCCAGTAGTATAAGGGGTTGGGGGGGGCCAGGGAATGAGCAGTTCTTC. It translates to CASSIRGWGGPGNEQFF.